The sequence of this T cell receptor (beta chain) was determined in a study of cytomegalovirus exposure and HLA in healthy donors. Broader study findings: It was confirmed in vitro that a few of the CMV-associated chains were specific for CMV antigens.

The sample holds one count of this clone. As yet, its antigen is unknown. Vbeta (60) and Jbeta (13) primers were used in the PCR. Libraries were prepared by immunoSEQ multiplex PCR; TCRdb keeps only in-frame clonotypes and omits some of them. The sample lists 85,000 to 130,000 clones, 79% occurring once. Germline V gives CDR1 LGHNA, CDR2 YNFKEQ. The CDR3 is 15 residues long. The ends lost 1 base at V and 5 bases at J; junction bases unmatched: 8. This clonotype was obtained from a female donor in good health and CMV-seropositive. The chain couples TRBV4-2 to TRBJ2-7; 7 nucleotides align to TRBD1. The sample comprised PBMCs. In nucleotides, the CDR3 is TGTGCCAGCAGCCAAGGATCGACAGGGAAAGACGAGCAGTACTTC. Its protein product is CASSQGSTGKDEQYF.